This T cell receptor beta chain derives from a study of regulatory T cells in long-lasting Graves disease. Time point in this sample: persistent/refractory GD, antithyroid drugs over 5 years with positive TRAb. Researchers made the TCR library from RNA that was extracted from PBMCs. This CDR3 contains 15 residues. The germline V and J ends were trimmed by 4 bases and 8 bases, with 21 bases remaining between them. The V gene's germline CDR1 is SGDLS and CDR2 YYNGEE. In its sample, this clonotype was seen a few times. Arm-PCR of CDR3 regions and iRepertoire HTBI primers were the basis on which TCR beta libraries were built. TCRdb reprocessed the multiplex PCR reads via MiXCR and lists one record per CDR3 protein. The data show 420,000 or so distinct CDR3 sequences, with roughly a quarter seen just once and about a quarter held by the top ten.

The TCR was taken from a female donor with Graves disease. The source material was peripheral blood mononuclear cells (PBMCs), sampled when the disease was refractory, from a patient treated with antithyroid drugs. The V call is TRBV9, the J call TRBJ1-2; D is uncertain. CDR3 protein: CASSSGSSYGEGYTF. The DNA for the CDR3 is TGTGCCAGCAGCTCGGGATCCAGCTACGGGGAGGGCTACACCTTC. The full variable domain, rest sourced from reference TRBV9 and TRBJ1-2, is DSGVTQTPKHLITATGQRVTLRCSPRSGDLSVYWYQQSLDQGLQFLIQYYNGEERAKGNILERFSAQQFPDLHSELNLSSLELGDSALYFCASSSGSSYGEGYTFGSGTRLTVV.